A selection of T cell receptor beta chains follows, all from one sample in a study of blood T cell repertoires in COVID-19. Some clones are missing from TCRdb's copy, which holds only in-frame ones; the method was immunoSEQ multiplex PCR. The table shows a few hundred thousand clones, with about 87% occurring only once. The sequencing sample was made of peripheral blood. These receptors all stem from a human donor in a cohort sampled during active COVID-19. Each CDR3 is given with its conserved first and last residue.

V gene: TRBV19
J gene: TRBJ1-2
CDR3 protein: CASTYGPGNYGYTF

V gene: TRBV4-1
J gene: TRBJ2-7
CDR3 protein: CASSQETLAGVISYEQYF

V gene: TRBV30
J gene: TRBJ2-1
CDR3 protein: CAWSVRSGAYNEQFF

V gene: TRBV7-2
J gene: TRBJ2-5
CDR3 protein: CASSLQSGRPQETQYF

V gene: TRBV7-3
J gene: TRBJ1-2
CDR3 protein: CASSSPGRAYGYTF

V gene: TRBV9
J gene: TRBJ2-5
CDR3 protein: CASSVSGTPEETQYF

V gene: TRBV2
J gene: TRBJ1-2
CDR3 protein: CASRPDRGRLYGYTF

V gene: TRBV6-1
J gene: TRBJ2-5
CDR3 protein: CASSDRTSGVQETQYF

V gene: TRBV5-4
J gene: TRBJ2-1
CDR3 protein: CASSPDKSPGLLSGEQFF

V gene: TRBV27
J gene: TRBJ2-1
CDR3 protein: CASSYGSTGEQFF

V gene: TRBV7-9
J gene: TRBJ2-6
CDR3 protein: CASSERQGQGAPGANVLTF

V gene: TRBV12-3/TRBV12-4
J gene: TRBJ1-1
CDR3 protein: CASSSNLYTEAFF

V gene: TRBV6-6
J gene: TRBJ2-7
CDR3 protein: CASSSGGRPNYEQYF

V gene: TRBV9
J gene: TRBJ1-4
CDR3 protein: CASSTRQGSYEKLFF

V gene: TRBV30
J gene: TRBJ2-7
CDR3 protein: CASQGISYEQYF

V gene: TRBV7-2
J gene: TRBJ2-5
CDR3 protein: CASSPGTGTAIQETQYF

V gene: TRBV18
J gene: TRBJ1-2
CDR3 protein: CASSRWTGRNYGYTF

V gene: TRBV21-1
J gene: TRBJ1-5
CDR3 protein: CASIPPPSGLLYNQPQHF

V gene: TRBV5-1
J gene: TRBJ2-7
CDR3 protein: CASSEEDRPTYEQYF

V gene: TRBV5-1
J gene: TRBJ2-1
CDR3 protein: CASSFRGENNEQFF

V gene: TRBV10-3
J gene: TRBJ1-6
CDR3 protein: CAASTLNNSPLHF

V gene: TRBV30
J gene: TRBJ1-1
CDR3 protein: CAWRTMNTEAFF

V gene: TRBV19
J gene: TRBJ2-2
CDR3 protein: CASRKTSTGGTGELFF

V gene: TRBV2
J gene: TRBJ2-7
CDR3 protein: CASSEAEGGAGYEQYF

V gene: TRBV30
J gene: TRBJ2-1
CDR3 protein: CASTYSGGAQSYNEQFF

V gene: TRBV5-6
J gene: TRBJ2-7
CDR3 protein: CASSKGGYEQYF

V gene: TRBV4-2
J gene: TRBJ1-2
CDR3 protein: CASSQGFDRFIYGYTF

V gene: TRBV6-5
J gene: TRBJ1-5
CDR3 protein: CASRQGQGDNQPQHF

V gene: TRBV6-5
J gene: TRBJ1-1
CDR3 protein: CASGGEGIGIAEAFF

V gene: TRBV9
J gene: TRBJ2-2
CDR3 protein: CASSSGDREAGELFF

V gene: TRBV2
J gene: TRBJ2-7
CDR3 protein: CAIRAGSYEQYF

V gene: TRBV28
J gene: TRBJ2-3
CDR3 protein: CASRPDVAGSTDTQYF

V gene: TRBV2
J gene: TRBJ1-5
CDR3 protein: CASSEAAQPQHF

V gene: TRBV7-9
J gene: TRBJ1-4
CDR3 protein: CASRATGDLFF

V gene: TRBV4-2
J gene: TRBJ1-1
CDR3 protein: CASSSPGGPTEAFF

V gene: TRBV27
J gene: TRBJ2-1
CDR3 protein: CASSYGQEAEQFF

V gene: TRBV3-1/TRBV3-2
J gene: TRBJ2-7
CDR3 protein: CASSQLPGQGFEQYF

V gene: TRBV12-3/TRBV12-4
J gene: TRBJ2-7
CDR3 protein: CASSRVGIYEQYF

V gene: TRBV30
J gene: TRBJ2-7
CDR3 protein: CAWSPTAIYEQYF

V gene: TRBV7-9
J gene: TRBJ1-1
CDR3 protein: CASSLRTGTEAFF

V gene: TRBV9
J gene: TRBJ1-1
CDR3 protein: CASSATGTNTEAFF

V gene: TRBV7-6
J gene: TRBJ1-3
CDR3 protein: CASSLGRGPGNTIYF